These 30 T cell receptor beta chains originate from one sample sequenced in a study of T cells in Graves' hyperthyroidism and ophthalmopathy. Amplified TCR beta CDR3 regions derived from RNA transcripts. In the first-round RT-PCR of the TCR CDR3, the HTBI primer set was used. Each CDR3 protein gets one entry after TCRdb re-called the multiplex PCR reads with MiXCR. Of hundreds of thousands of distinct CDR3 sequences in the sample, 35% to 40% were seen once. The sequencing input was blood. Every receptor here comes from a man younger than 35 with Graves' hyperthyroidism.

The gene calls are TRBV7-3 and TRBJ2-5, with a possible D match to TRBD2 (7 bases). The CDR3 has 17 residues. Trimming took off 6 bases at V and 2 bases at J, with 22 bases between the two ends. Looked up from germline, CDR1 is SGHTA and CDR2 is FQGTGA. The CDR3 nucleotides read TGTGCCAGCAGTTGGACCCTTAAGGGGGGGATACAAGAGACCCAGTACTTC. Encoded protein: CASSWTLKGGIQETQYF.

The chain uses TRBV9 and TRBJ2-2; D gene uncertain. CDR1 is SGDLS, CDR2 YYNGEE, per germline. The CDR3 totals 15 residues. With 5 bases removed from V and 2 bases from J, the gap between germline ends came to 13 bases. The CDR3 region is CASSSLGDNTGELFF. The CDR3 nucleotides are TGTGCCAGCAGTTCCCTAGGAGATAACACCGGGGAGCTGTTTTTT. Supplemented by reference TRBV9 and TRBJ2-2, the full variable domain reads DSGVTQTPKHLITATGQRVTLRCSPRSGDLSVYWYQQSLDQGLQFLIQYYNGEERAKGNILERFSAQQFPDLHSELNLSSLELGDSALYFCASSSLGDNTGELFFGEGSRLTVL.

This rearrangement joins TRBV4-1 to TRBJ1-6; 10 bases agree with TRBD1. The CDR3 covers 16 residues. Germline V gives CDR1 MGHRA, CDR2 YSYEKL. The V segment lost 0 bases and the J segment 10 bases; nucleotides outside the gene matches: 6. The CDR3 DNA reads TGCGCCAGCAGCCAAGATCTGGGACAGGGGCTATCACCCCTCCACTTT. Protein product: CASSQDLGQGLSPLHF.

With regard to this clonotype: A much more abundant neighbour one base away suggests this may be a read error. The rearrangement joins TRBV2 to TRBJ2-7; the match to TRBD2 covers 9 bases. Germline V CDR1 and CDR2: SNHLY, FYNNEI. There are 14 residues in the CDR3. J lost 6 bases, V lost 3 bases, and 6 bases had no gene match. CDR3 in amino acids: CASSDAGGSCEQYF. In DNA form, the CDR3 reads TGTGCCAGCAGTGACGCGGGAGGGAGCTGCGAGCAGTACTTC.

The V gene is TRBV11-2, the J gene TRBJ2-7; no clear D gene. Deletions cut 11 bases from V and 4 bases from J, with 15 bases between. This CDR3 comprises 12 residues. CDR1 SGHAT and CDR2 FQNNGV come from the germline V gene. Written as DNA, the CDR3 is TGTGCCGGTCAATTAGGAGTTTACGAGCAGTACTTC. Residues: CAGQLGVYEQYF.

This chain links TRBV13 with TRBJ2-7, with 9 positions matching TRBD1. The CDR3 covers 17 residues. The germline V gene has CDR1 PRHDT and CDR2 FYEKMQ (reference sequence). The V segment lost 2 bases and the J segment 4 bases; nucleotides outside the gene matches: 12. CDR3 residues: CASSLTPDRGSPYEQYF. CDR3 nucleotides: TGTGCCAGCAGCTTAACCCCGGACAGGGGAAGTCCGTACGAGCAGTACTTC.

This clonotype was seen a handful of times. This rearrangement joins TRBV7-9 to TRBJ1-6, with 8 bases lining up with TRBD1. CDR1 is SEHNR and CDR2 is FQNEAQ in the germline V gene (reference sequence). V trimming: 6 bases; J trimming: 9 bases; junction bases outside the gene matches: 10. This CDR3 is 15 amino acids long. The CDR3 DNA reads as TGTGCCAGCAGACAGACGACAGGGGAGAGTTCACCCCTCCACTTT. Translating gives CASRQTTGESSPLHF.

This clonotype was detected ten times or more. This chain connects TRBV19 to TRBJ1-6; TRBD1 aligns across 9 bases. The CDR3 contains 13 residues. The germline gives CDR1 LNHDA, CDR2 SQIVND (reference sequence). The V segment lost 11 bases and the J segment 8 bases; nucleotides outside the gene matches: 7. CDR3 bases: TGTGCCTCGGGACAGGGTGATGATTCACCCCTCCACTTT. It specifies CASGQGDDSPLHF. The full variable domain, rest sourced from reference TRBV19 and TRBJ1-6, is DGGITQSPKYLFRKEGQNVTLSCEQNLNHDAMYWYRQDPGQGLRLIYYSQIVNDFQKGDIAEGYSVSREKKESFPLTVTSAQKNPTAFYLCASGQGDDSPLHFGNGTRLTVT.

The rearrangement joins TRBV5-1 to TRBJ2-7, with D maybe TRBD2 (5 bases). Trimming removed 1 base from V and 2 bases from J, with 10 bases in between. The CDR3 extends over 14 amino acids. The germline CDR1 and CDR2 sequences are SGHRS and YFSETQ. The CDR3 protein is CASSLSGKPYEQYF. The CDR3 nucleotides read TGCGCCAGCAGCTTGTCGGGGAAACCCTACGAGCAGTACTTC.

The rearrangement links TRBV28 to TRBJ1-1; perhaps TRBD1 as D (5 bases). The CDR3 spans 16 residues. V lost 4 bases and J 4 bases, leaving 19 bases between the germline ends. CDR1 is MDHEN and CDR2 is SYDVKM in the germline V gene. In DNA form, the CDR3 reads TGTGCCAGCAGTTCCGCACAGGCCTCGCCCCCCACTGAAGCTTTCTTT. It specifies CASSSAQASPPTEAFF. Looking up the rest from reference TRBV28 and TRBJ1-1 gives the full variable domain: DVKVTQSSRYLVKRTGEKVFLECVQDMDHENMFWYRQDPGLGLRLIYFSYDVKMKEKGDIPEGYSVSREKKERFSLILESASTNQTSMYLCASSSAQASPPTEAFFGQGTRLTVV.

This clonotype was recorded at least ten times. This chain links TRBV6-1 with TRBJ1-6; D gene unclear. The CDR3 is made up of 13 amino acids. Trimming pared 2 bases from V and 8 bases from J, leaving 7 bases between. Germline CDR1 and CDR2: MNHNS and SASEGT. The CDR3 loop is CASSERRDSPLHF. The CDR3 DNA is TGTGCCAGCAGTGAAAGGCGGGATTCACCCCTCCACTTT.

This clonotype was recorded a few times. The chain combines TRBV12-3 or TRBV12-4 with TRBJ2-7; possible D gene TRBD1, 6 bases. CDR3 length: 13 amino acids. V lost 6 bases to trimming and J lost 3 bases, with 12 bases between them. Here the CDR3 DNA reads TGTGCCAGCAGCATGACAGGAAACTACGAGCAGTACTTC. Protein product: CASSMTGNYEQYF.

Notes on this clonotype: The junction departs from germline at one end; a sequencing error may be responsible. CDR3 residues: CATSRDDNYDYTF. For the CDR3, the DNA is TGTGCCACCAGCAGAGATGACAACTATGACTACACCTTC. V and J are TRBV15 and TRBJ1-2; D remains unclear. The CDR3 contains 13 residues. The V gene's germline CDR1 is LNHNV and CDR2 YYDKDF (reference sequence).

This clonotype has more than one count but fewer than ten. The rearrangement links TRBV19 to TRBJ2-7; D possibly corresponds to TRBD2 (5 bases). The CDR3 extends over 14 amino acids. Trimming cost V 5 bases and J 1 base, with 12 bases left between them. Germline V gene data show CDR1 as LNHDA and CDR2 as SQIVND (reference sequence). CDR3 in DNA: TGTGCCAGTAGTCACCCCGGGATGTCCTACGAGCAGTACTTC. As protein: CASSHPGMSYEQYF.

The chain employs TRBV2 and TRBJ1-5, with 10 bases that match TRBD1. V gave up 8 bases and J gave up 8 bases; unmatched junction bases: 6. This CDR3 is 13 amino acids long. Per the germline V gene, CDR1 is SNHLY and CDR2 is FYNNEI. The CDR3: CASSGTGAEPQHF. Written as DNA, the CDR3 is TGTGCCAGCTCAGGGACAGGGGCAGAGCCCCAGCATTTT.

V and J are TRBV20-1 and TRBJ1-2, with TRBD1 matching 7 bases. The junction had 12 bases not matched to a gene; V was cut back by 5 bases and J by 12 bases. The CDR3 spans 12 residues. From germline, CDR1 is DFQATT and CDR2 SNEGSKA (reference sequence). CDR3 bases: TGCAGTGCTTCCGACAGGGCCTCTGGAAACACCTTC. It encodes CSASDRASGNTF.

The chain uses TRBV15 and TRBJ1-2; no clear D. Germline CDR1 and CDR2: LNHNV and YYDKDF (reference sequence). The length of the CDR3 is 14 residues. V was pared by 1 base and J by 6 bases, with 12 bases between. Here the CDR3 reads CATSRAAGIDGYTF. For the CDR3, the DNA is TGTGCCACCAGCAGAGCCGCGGGGATTGATGGCTACACCTTC.

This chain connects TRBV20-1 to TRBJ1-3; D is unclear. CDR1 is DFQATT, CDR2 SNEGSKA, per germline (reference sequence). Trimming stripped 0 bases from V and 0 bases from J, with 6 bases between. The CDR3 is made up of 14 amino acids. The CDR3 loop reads CSARDPPSGNTIYF. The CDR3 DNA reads TGCAGTGCTAGAGATCCCCCCTCTGGAAACACCATATATTTT.

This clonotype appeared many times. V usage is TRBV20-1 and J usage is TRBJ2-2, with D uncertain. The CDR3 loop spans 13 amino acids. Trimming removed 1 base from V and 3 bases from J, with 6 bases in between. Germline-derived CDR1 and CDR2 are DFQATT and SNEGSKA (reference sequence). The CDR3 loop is CSARGADTGELFF. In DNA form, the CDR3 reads TGCAGTGCTAGAGGGGCAGACACCGGGGAGCTGTTTTTT.

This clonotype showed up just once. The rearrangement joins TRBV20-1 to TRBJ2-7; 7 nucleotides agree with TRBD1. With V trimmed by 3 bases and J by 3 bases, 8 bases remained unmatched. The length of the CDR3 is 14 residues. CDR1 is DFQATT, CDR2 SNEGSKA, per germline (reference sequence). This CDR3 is CSASAVTGSYEQYF. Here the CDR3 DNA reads TGCAGTGCTAGCGCAGTGACAGGGAGCTACGAGCAGTACTTC.

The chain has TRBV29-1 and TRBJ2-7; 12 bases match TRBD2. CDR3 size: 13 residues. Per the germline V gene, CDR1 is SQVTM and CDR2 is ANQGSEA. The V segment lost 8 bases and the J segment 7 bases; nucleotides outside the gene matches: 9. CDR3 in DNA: TGCAGCTCCGGACTAGCGGGACCGGGAGAGCAGTACTTC. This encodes CSSGLAGPGEQYF.

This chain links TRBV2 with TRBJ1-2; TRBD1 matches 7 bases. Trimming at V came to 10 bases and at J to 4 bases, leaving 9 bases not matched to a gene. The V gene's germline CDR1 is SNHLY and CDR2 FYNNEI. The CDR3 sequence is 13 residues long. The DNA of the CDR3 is TGTGCCACCCGGGACAGTCCAGGCTATGGCTACACCTTC. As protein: CATRDSPGYGYTF.

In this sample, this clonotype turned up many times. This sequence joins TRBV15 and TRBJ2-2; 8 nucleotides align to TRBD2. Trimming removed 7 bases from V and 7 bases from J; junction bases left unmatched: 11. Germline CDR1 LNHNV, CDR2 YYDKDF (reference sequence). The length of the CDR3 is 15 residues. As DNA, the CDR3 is TGTGCCACCATGGAGGAGCGGGGGATGATCGGGGAGCTGTTTTTT. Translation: CATMEERGMIGELFF.

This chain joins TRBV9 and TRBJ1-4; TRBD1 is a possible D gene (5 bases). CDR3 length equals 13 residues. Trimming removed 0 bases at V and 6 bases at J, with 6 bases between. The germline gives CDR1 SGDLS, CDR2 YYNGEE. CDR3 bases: TGTGCCAGCAGCGTAGAGGGGCATGAAAAACTGTTTTTT. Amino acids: CASSVEGHEKLFF. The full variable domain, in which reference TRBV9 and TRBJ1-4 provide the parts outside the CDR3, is DSGVTQTPKHLITATGQRVTLRCSPRSGDLSVYWYQQSLDQGLQFLIQYYNGEERAKGNILERFSAQQFPDLHSELNLSSLELGDSALYFCASSVEGHEKLFFGSGTQLSVL.

CDR3 in DNA: TGTGCCAGCAGACCGGGACGAGGACTGTTTTTT. This translates into CASRPGRGLFF. J is TRBJ1-4 and V is TRBV6-1; D possibly corresponds to TRBD1 (5 bases). This CDR3 has 11 amino acids. Per germline, CDR1 MNHNS and CDR2 SASEGT. V lost 6 bases and J lost 13, with 12 bases in between.

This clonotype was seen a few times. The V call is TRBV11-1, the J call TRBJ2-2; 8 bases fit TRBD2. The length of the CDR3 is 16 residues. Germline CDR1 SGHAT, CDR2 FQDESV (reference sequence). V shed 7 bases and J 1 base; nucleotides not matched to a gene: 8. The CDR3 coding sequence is TGTGCCAGCACAGATTGGCTAGCGGGGAACACCGGGGAGCTGTTTTTT. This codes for CASTDWLAGNTGELFF.

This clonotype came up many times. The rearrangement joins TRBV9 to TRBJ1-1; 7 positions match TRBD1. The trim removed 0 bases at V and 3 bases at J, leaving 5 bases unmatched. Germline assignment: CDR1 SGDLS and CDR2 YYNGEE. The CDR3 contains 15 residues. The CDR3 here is CASSVETGSDTEAFF. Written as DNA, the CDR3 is TGTGCCAGCAGCGTAGAGACAGGGAGTGACACTGAAGCTTTCTTT.

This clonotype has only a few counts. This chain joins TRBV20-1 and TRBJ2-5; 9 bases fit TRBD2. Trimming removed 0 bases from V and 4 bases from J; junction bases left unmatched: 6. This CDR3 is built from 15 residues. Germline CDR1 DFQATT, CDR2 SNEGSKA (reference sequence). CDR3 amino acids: CSARESLAGSETQYF. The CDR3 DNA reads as TGCAGTGCTAGAGAGTCCCTAGCGGGGTCAGAGACCCAGTACTTC.

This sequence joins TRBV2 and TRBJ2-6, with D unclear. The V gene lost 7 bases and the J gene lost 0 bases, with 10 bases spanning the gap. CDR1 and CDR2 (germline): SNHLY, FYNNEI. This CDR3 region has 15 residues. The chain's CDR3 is CASTPISSGANVLTF. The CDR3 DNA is TGTGCCAGCACCCCAATATCCTCTGGGGCCAACGTCCTGACTTTC.

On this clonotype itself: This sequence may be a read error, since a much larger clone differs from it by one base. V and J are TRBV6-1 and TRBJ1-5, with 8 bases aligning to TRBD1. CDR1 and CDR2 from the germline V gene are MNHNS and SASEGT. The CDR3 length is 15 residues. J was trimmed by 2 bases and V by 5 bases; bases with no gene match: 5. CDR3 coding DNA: TGTGCCAGCAGTAAGTCGGGACAGGGCAATCAGCCCCAGCATTTT. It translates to CASSKSGQGNQPQHF.